The rows below give T cell receptor beta chains drawn from one sample of a study of blood T cell repertoires in COVID-19. Produced via immunoSEQ multiplex PCR; TCRdb's table is partial and in-frame only. The sample contains 90,000 to 100,000 clones, around 88% of which appear only once. The specimen was peripheral blood. These receptors were taken from a man older than 75 with acute or convalescent COVID-19. Each CDR3 is given with its conserved first and last residue.

j_call: TRBJ2-7; v_call: TRBV27; cdr3_aa: CASSLREGEEQYF
j_call: TRBJ1-1; v_call: TRBV21-1; cdr3_aa: CASSKVTGDGPTEAFF
j_call: TRBJ2-1; v_call: TRBV7-2; cdr3_aa: CASSETSIYNEQFF
j_call: TRBJ2-1; v_call: TRBV28; cdr3_aa: CASSFPAGGSGEQFF
j_call: TRBJ2-6; v_call: TRBV5-1; cdr3_aa: CATTAGASGANVLTF
j_call: TRBJ2-5; v_call: TRBV7-9; cdr3_aa: CASSRPGDLSGTQYF
j_call: TRBJ2-5; v_call: TRBV19; cdr3_aa: CASSSRSGPQETQYF
j_call: TRBJ2-7; v_call: TRBV5-4; cdr3_aa: CASSRPGQGLSEQYF
j_call: TRBJ2-7; v_call: TRBV6-5; cdr3_aa: CASSLLAGAGEQYF
j_call: TRBJ2-7; v_call: TRBV23-1; cdr3_aa: CASSQSRGRLIYEQYF
j_call: TRBJ1-5; v_call: TRBV18; cdr3_aa: CASSLTGNSNQPQHF
j_call: TRBJ1-5; v_call: TRBV20-1; cdr3_aa: CSASSEPPGQPQHF
j_call: TRBJ1-6; v_call: TRBV4-3; cdr3_aa: CASSQDVVGNMGRGRGSPLHF
j_call: TRBJ2-1; v_call: TRBV5-4; cdr3_aa: CASSFRATRWEQFF
j_call: TRBJ2-7; v_call: TRBV14; cdr3_aa: CASSVQGRAVYEQYF
j_call: TRBJ1-2; v_call: TRBV12-3/TRBV12-4; cdr3_aa: CASSGVGGIGYTF
j_call: TRBJ1-4; v_call: TRBV21-1; cdr3_aa: CATLPPGDNEKLFF
j_call: TRBJ2-6; v_call: TRBV19; cdr3_aa: CASGKGSSGANVLTF
j_call: TRBJ2-5; v_call: TRBV7-9; cdr3_aa: CASSLVASQETQYF
j_call: TRBJ2-3; v_call: TRBV2; cdr3_aa: CASSPGLAGGDTQYF
j_call: TRBJ2-2; v_call: TRBV24-1; cdr3_aa: CATSDPREGTGELFF
j_call: TRBJ2-3; v_call: TRBV20-1; cdr3_aa: CSATLPDTQYF
j_call: TRBJ2-7; v_call: TRBV6-5; cdr3_aa: CASSYVRGSYEQYF
j_call: TRBJ2-1; v_call: TRBV9; cdr3_aa: CASSIRTSGGDEQFF
j_call: TRBJ2-7; v_call: TRBV19; cdr3_aa: CASSMQRDMEQYF
j_call: TRBJ2-7; v_call: TRBV6-4; cdr3_aa: CASSDSSRGVREQYF
j_call: TRBJ1-4; v_call: TRBV27; cdr3_aa: CASSLTGTGGEKLFF
j_call: TRBJ2-2; v_call: TRBV6-5; cdr3_aa: CASRAGGYTGELFF
j_call: TRBJ2-1; v_call: TRBV6-4; cdr3_aa: CASSADGINNEQFF
j_call: TRBJ1-1; v_call: TRBV7-9; cdr3_aa: CASSSRVQKNTEAFF
j_call: TRBJ1-1; v_call: TRBV9; cdr3_aa: CASSVRDSNTEAFF
j_call: TRBJ2-2; v_call: TRBV9; cdr3_aa: CASSVQEFTGELFF
j_call: TRBJ1-2; v_call: TRBV6-5; cdr3_aa: CASSYDAGKDGYTF
j_call: TRBJ2-5; v_call: TRBV18; cdr3_aa: CASSPLGGETQYF
j_call: TRBJ2-7; v_call: TRBV20-1; cdr3_aa: CSAITSYEQYF
j_call: TRBJ2-1; v_call: TRBV7-2; cdr3_aa: CASALRTSGYNEQFF
j_call: TRBJ2-5; v_call: TRBV5-1; cdr3_aa: CASSPGHPQETQYF
j_call: TRBJ2-3; v_call: TRBV6-5; cdr3_aa: CASRPTGGTDTQYF
j_call: TRBJ2-1; v_call: TRBV9; cdr3_aa: CASSVAGTSAFEQFF
j_call: TRBJ1-4; v_call: TRBV5-5; cdr3_aa: CASSKGQGSEKLFF
j_call: TRBJ2-1; v_call: TRBV5-4; cdr3_aa: CASSRTRVNEQFF
j_call: TRBJ2-1; v_call: TRBV4-3; cdr3_aa: CASSQQIVNNEQFF
j_call: TRBJ2-1; v_call: TRBV7-2; cdr3_aa: CASSRLTGGSSYNEQFF
j_call: TRBJ2-4; v_call: TRBV28; cdr3_aa: CATRGSGELAKNIQYF
j_call: TRBJ2-1; v_call: TRBV7-2; cdr3_aa: CASSLLSGVPNNEQFF
j_call: TRBJ2-7; v_call: TRBV11-1; cdr3_aa: CASSAGLAGTYEQYF
j_call: TRBJ2-3; v_call: TRBV19; cdr3_aa: CASRDMADTQYF
j_call: TRBJ2-5; v_call: TRBV4-3; cdr3_aa: CASSQDRGGWETQYF
j_call: TRBJ2-7; v_call: TRBV7-9; cdr3_aa: CASSFGTDYSYEQYF
j_call: TRBJ1-3; v_call: TRBV29-1; cdr3_aa: CSVAGTGGSGNTIYF
j_call: TRBJ2-5; v_call: TRBV6-5; cdr3_aa: CASSYGGGTQYF
j_call: TRBJ2-7; v_call: TRBV6-2/TRBV6-3; cdr3_aa: CASSYSIGTGGGEQYF
j_call: TRBJ2-3; v_call: TRBV9; cdr3_aa: CASSVGSGISTDTQYF
j_call: TRBJ2-3; v_call: TRBV5-1; cdr3_aa: CASSLGQGDTQYF